These 9 T cell receptor beta chains share one sample of origin, sequenced in a study of CD8+CD57+ T cells in acquired aplastic anemia. Profiles of TCR beta VDJ and CDR3 were generated from a genomic DNA template. One entry per CDR3 protein results from TCRdb running MiXCR on the reads. The data hold over 150,000 distinct CDR3 sequences, with just over 50% observed a single time. Patients included in sequencing had previously demonstrated CD8+CD57+ cell expansion by flow cytometry. Sequencing used sorted CD4+, CD8+, or CD8+CD57+ T cells (not recorded which) from PBMCs. The receptors originated from a human donor with aplastic anemia.

V and J are TRBV19 and TRBJ1-5; D is unclear. The CDR3 runs 15 residues. The ends were cut back, 5 bases at V and 4 bases at J, with 15 bases in the middle. CDR1 is LNHDA, CDR2 SQIVND, per germline (reference sequence). This CDR3 is CASSSREGANQPQHF. CDR3 coding DNA: TGTGCCAGTAGTTCGAGGGAAGGAGCAAATCAGCCCCAGCATTTT. Complete variable domain (other parts from reference TRBV19 and TRBJ1-5): DGGITQSPKYLFRKEGQNVTLSCEQNLNHDAMYWYRQDPGQGLRLIYYSQIVNDFQKGDIAEGYSVSREKKESFPLTVTSAQKNPTAFYLCASSSREGANQPQHFGDGTRLSIL.

This chain joins TRBV25-1 and TRBJ1-2, with D tentatively TRBD1 (5 bases). The ends were cut back, 2 bases at V and 4 bases at J, with 11 bases in the middle. Looked up from germline, CDR1 is MGHDK and CDR2 is SYGVNS. The CDR3 spans 14 residues. CDR3 in amino acids: CASSEEGRAYGYTF. CDR3 sequence (DNA): TGTGCCAGCAGTGAAGAAGGCAGGGCCTATGGCTACACCTTC.

This clonotype was seen a few times. This chain uses TRBV20-1 with TRBJ2-5; 10 bases match TRBD2. Trimming took 6 bases from V and 4 from J; bases not matched to a gene: 11. The V gene's germline CDR1 is DFQATT and CDR2 SNEGSKA (reference sequence). The CDR3 has 15 residues. The CDR3 loop is CSALRTSGGAETQYF. CDR3 in DNA: TGCAGTGCATTACGGACTAGCGGAGGGGCAGAGACCCAGTACTTC.

This clonotype came up many times. The chain is built from TRBV7-2 and TRBJ1-1; a possible D gene is TRBD1 (6 bases). V lost 3 bases and J lost 6, with 8 bases in between. This CDR3 has 12 amino acids. In germline, CDR1 is SGHTA, CDR2 FQGNSA. CDR3 sequence: CASSLGTPEAFF. In DNA form, the CDR3 reads TGTGCCAGCAGCTTGGGGACACCTGAAGCTTTCTTT.

J is TRBJ2-3 and V is TRBV29-1; possible D gene TRBD2, 6 bases. The CDR3 runs 11 residues. Germline loops: CDR1 SQVTM, CDR2 ANQGSEA. The V end was cut by 7 bases, the J end by 2 bases, with 7 bases between. The CDR3: CSGGTTDTQYF. The CDR3 nucleotides are TGCAGCGGCGGGACCACAGATACGCAGTATTTT.

This clonotype was detected many times. CDR3 in amino acids: CASSPYRGDEQFF. In nucleotides, the CDR3 is TGTGCCAGCAGCCCCTACAGGGGCGATGAGCAGTTCTTC. The J gene is TRBJ2-1, the V gene TRBV6-1; 7 positions agree with TRBD1. CDR1 and CDR2 from the germline V gene are MNHNS and SASEGT. The ends lost 6 bases at V and 8 bases at J; junction bases unmatched: 7. The CDR3 is made up of 13 amino acids.

This clonotype was counted many times. Its ends do not fully match the called genes, so a read error is possible. The V gene is TRBV7-7, the J gene TRBJ2-1; 11 nucleotides agree with TRBD2. Germline V gives CDR1 SSHAT, CDR2 FNYEAQ (reference sequence). The CDR3 contains 18 residues. The CDR3 DNA follows: TGTGCTAGCAGCTTAAGGGCTAGCGGGGGGTTTTCCCCCAATGAGCAGTTCTTC. Amino acid sequence: CASSLRASGGFSPNEQFF.

Comments on this clonotype: It may be a read error: a sequence one base away is much more abundant. The chain carries TRBV12-3 or TRBV12-4 and TRBJ2-1; D gene unclear. The CDR3 extends over 14 amino acids. V was shortened by 5 bases and J by 1 base, with 9 bases between the two germline ends. The CDR3 nucleotides read TGTGCCAGCAGTGGTCCAGCTTCCTACAATGAGCAGTTCTTC. It specifies CASSGPASYNEQFF.

V usage is TRBV29-1 and J usage is TRBJ2-7; D may be TRBD1 or TRBD2 (5 bases each). This CDR3 is 13 amino acids long. Trimming took off 1 base at V and 3 bases at J, with 10 bases between the two ends. From germline, CDR1 is SQVTM and CDR2 ANQGSEA. CDR3 nucleotides: TGCAGCGTTGAAGTTCTGAGGGGCTACGAGCAGTACTTC. This sequence encodes CSVEVLRGYEQYF.